This TCR beta chain is from a study of T cell changes during pregnancy in multiple sclerosis. Unmatched junction bases numbered 16, after V lost 4 bases and J lost 8 bases. The CDR3 consists of 19 residues. Germline V lookup: CDR1 MNHEY, CDR2 SMNVEV (reference sequence). The method was immunoSEQ multiplex PCR; TCRdb's version includes in-frame clones alone and lacks a portion of them. The sample yields some 37,000 clones, about 89% seen once. This chain joins TRBV27 and TRBJ2-4, with 14 nucleotides matching TRBD2. This specimen consisted of CD8+ T cells from peripheral blood mononuclear cells, obtained in the third trimester of pregnancy. This TCR was recovered from a female donor with multiple sclerosis, enrolled in a pregnancy study. CDR3 loop: CASSSRLAGGNSPLDIQYF. As DNA, the CDR3 is TGTGCCAGCAGTTCGAGACTAGCGGGGGGGAATAGTCCTCTGGACATTCAGTACTTC.